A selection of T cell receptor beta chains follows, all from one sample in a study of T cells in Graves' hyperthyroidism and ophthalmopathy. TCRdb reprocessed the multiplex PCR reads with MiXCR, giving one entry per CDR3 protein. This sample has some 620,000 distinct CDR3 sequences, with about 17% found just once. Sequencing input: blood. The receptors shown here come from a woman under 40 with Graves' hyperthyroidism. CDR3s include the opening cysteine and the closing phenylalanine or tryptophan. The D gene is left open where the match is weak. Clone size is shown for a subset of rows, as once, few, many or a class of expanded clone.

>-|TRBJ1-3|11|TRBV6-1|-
TGTGCCAGCAGCCTGGGACACACCATATATTTT
CASSLGHTIYF
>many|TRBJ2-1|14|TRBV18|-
TGTGCCAGCTCACCAGACAGGATTAGGGATGAGCAGTTCTTC
CASSPDRIRDEQFF
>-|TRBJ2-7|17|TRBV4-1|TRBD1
TGCGCCAGCAGCCAAGATACTATTAGGACAGGGGGCTTCGAGCAGTACTTC
CASSQDTIRTGGFEQYF
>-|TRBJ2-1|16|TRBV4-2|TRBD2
TGTGCCAGCAGCCAAGATAAAGGGACTAGCTACAATGAGCAGTTCTTC
CASSQDKGTSYNEQFF
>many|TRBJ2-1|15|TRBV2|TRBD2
TGTGCCAGCGGGGGACTAGCGGGATCCTCAACTGAGCAGTTCTTC
CASGGLAGSSTEQFF
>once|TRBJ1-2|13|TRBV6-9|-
TGTGCCAGCAGTTACTGGCAGAACTATGGCTACACCTTC
CASSYWQNYGYTF
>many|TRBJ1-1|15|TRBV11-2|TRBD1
TGTGCCAGCAGCCAGGGGGTGCGGGGTGGCACTGAAGCTTTCTTT
CASSQGVRGGTEAFF
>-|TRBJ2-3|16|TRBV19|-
TGTGCCAGTAGGAATCGCCCCAAGGCGCCCACAGATACGCAGTATTTT
CASRNRPKAPTDTQYF
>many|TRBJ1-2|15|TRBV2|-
TGTGCCAGCAGTGTGTTCGTTGGGACTAACTATGGCTACACCTTC
CASSVFVGTNYGYTF
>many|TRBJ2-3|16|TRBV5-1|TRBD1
TGCGCCAGCAGCTCGGACTCGGGACAGGGCACAGATACGCAGTATTTT
CASSSDSGQGTDTQYF
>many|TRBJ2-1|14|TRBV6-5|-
TGTGCCAGCAGTTACTCAGCCAGTTACAATGAGCAGTTCTTC
CASSYSASYNEQFF
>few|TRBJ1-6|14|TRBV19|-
TGTGCCAGTAGTATCCAGGGACGGGGTTCACCCCTCCACTTT
CASSIQGRGSPLHF
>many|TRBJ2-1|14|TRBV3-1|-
TGTGCCAGCAGCCAAACGGTAGGGGTGAATGAGCAGTTCTTC
CASSQTVGVNEQFF
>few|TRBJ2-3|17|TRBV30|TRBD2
TGTGCCTGGAGTCTTGTGAGCGGGAGGCCTAGCACAGATACGCAGTATTTT
CAWSLVSGRPSTDTQYF
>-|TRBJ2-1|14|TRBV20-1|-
TGCAGTGCTAGAGATTTCCGGGAAAGGGATGAGCAGTTCTTC
CSARDFRERDEQFF
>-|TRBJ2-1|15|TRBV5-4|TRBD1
TGTGCCAGCAGCTACAAGGGACAGGTCTACAATGAGCAGTTCTTC
CASSYKGQVYNEQFF
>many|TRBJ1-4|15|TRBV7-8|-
TGTGCCAGCAGCTTACAGCGCCTGACTGGTGAAAAACTGTTTTTT
CASSLQRLTGEKLFF
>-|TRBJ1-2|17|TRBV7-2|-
TGTGCCAGCAGCCTGGGGGGTGGGTTAGCGGCCGACTATGGCTACACCTTC
CASSLGGGLAADYGYTF
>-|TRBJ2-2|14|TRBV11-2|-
TGTGCCAGCAGCTTAGTTATGGGGACCGGGGAGCTGTTTTTT
CASSLVMGTGELFF
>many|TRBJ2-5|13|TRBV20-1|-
TGCAGTGCTAGAGGGTCTGGGATAGAGACCCAGTACTTC
CSARGSGIETQYF
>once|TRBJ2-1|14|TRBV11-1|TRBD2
TGTGCCAGCAGCGCAACTGGGACTAACCTTGAGCAGTTCTTC
CASSATGTNLEQFF
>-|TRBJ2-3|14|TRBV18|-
TGTGCCAGCTCAGGTGGCAGACGCACAGATACGCAGTATTTT
CASSGGRRTDTQYF
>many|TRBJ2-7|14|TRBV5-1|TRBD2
TGCGCCAGCAGCGTTAGCGGGAATAGGTACGAGCAGTACTTC
CASSVSGNRYEQYF
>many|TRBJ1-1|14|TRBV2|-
TGTGCCAGCCTTGGGGAGATTTTGAACACTGAAGCTTTCTTT
CASLGEILNTEAFF
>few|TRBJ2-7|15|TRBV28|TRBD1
TGTGCCAGCAGACCCCCGGGACAGGGGGTGTACGAGCAGTACTTC
CASRPPGQGVYEQYF
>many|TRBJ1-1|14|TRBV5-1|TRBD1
TGCGCCAGCAGCTCAACAGGGGGTGACACTGAAGCTTTCTTT
CASSSTGGDTEAFF
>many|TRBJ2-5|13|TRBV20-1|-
TGCAGTGCTCCTCTCTGGGGGTTACGGACCCAGTACTTC
CSAPLWGLRTQYF
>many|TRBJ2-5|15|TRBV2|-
TGTGCCAGCAGTGTGATGGGGCAGGCCCGGGCGACCCAGTACTTC
CASSVMGQARATQYF
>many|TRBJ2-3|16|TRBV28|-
TGTGCCAGCAGTCTTAGGGTAGCGGAACCCACAGATACGCAGTATTTT
CASSLRVAEPTDTQYF